This T cell receptor (beta chain) was documented in a study of blood T cell repertoires in COVID-19. Repertoires were generated with immunoSEQ multiplex PCR, while TCRdb's copy carries only in-frame clones and drops some. The repertoire holds about 160,000 clones, with around 80% as singletons. Germline CDR1 and CDR2: MGHRA and YSYEKL. This CDR3 is 17 amino acids long. Trimming removed 0 bases from V and 7 bases from J; junction bases left unmatched: 8. This TCR was recovered from a woman of 80 years or more with acute or convalescent COVID-19. Sequenced: peripheral blood. The genes are TRBV4-1 and TRBJ1-6; 8 bases are a match to TRBD1. The CDR3 nucleotides read TGCGCCAGCAGCCAAGACAAGGGCGACAGGGGCAATTCACCCCTCCACTTT. Residues: CASSQDKGDRGNSPLHF.